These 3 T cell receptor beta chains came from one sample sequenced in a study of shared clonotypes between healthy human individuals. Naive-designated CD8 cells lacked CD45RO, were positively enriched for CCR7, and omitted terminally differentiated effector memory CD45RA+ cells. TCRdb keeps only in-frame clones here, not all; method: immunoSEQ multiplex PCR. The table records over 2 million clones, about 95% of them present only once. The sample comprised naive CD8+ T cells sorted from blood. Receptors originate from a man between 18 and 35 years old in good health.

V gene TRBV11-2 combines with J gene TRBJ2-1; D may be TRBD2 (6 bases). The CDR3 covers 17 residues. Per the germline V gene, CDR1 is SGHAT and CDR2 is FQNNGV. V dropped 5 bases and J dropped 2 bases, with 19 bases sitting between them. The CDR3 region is CASSLFSDGSTYNEQFF. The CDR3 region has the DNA TGTGCCAGCAGCCTATTCAGTGACGGGAGTACCTACAATGAGCAGTTCTTC.

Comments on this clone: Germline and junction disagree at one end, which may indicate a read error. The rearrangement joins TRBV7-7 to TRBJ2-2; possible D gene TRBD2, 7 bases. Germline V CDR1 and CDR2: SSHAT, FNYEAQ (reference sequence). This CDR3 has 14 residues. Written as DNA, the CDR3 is TGTGCTAGCAGAGGGGGGGTAAACACCGGGGAGCTGTTTTTT. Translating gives CASRGGVNTGELFF.

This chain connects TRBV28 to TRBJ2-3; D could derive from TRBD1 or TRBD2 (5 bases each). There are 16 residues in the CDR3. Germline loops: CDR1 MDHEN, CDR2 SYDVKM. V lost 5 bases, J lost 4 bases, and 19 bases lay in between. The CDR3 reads CASSPSTEGDADTQYF. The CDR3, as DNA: TGTGCCAGCAGTCCATCGACCGAAGGGGACGCAGATACGCAGTATTTT.